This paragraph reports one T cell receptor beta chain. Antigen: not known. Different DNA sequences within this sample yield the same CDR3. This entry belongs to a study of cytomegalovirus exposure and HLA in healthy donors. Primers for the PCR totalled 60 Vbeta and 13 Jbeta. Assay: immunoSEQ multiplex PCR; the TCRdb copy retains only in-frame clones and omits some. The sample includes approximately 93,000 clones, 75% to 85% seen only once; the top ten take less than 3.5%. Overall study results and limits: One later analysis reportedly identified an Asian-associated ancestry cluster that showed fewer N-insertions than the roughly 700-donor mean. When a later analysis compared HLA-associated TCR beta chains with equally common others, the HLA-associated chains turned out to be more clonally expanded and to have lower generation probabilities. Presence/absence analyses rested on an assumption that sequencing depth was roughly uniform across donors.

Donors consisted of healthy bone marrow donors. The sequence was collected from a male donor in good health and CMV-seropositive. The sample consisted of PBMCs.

Here the CDR3 DNA reads TGTGCCAGCAGCTTAGGGGGGCTGAACACTGAAGCTTTCTTT. Its translation is CASSLGGLNTEAFF. The chain couples TRBV7-9 to TRBJ1-1; D possibly corresponds to TRBD1 (6 bases). Looked up from germline, CDR1 is SEHNR and CDR2 is FQNEAQ (reference sequence). The ends were cut back, 1 base at V and 0 bases at J, with 6 bases in the middle. This CDR3 comprises 14 residues. The whole variable domain, remainder taken from reference TRBV7-9 and TRBJ1-1, is DTGVSQNPRHKITKRGQNVTFRCDPISEHNRLYWYRQTLGQGPEFLTYFQNEAQLEKSRLLSDRFSAERPKGSFSTLEIQRTEQGDSAMYLCASSLGGLNTEAFFGQGTRLTVV.